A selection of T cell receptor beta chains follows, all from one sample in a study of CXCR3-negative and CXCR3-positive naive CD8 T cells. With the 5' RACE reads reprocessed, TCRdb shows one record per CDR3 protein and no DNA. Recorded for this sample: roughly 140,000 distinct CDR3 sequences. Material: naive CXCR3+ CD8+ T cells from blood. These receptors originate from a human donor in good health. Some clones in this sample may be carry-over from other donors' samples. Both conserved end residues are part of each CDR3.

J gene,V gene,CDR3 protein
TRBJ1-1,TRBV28,CASSPGPSAGTEAFF
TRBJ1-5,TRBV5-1,CASSRDRGAHQPQHF
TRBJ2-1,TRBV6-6,CASSGALAGDYNEQFF
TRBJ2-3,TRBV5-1,CASRLNTDTQYF
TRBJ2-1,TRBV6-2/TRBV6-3,CAVGHQYNEQFF
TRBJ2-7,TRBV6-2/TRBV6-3,CASTEGSSGDYSYEQYF
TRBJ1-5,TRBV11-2,CASSFTGVAGNQPQHF
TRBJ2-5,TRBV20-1,CSAIWSRESGRETQYF
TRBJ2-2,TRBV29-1,CSVGTGNTGELFF
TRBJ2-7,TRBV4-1,CASSAGGDYEQYF
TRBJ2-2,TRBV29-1,CSVIQGLEDTGELFF
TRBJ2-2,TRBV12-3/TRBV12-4,CASSLVQKNTGELFF
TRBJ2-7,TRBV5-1,CASSWELAGGGYEQYF
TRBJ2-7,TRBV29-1,CSVGGLSYEQYF
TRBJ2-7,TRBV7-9,CASSPRAGAPYEQYF
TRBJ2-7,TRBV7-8,CASSSPGRPYEQYF
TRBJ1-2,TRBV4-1,CASSHGTGGAYGYTF
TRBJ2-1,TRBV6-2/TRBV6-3,CASSYSIGGGAYSYNEQFF
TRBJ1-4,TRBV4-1,CASSQGRGTNEKLFF
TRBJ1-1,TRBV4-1,CASSPMLGGNTEAFF
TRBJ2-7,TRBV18,CASSPWGGNSYDQYF
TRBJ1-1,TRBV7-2,CASSLGGFMGTEAFF
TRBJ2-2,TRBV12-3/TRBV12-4,CASSSGTSSPLSNTGELFF
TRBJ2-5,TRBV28,CASTKLGLAGGIQETQYF